The 2 T cell receptor beta chains given below trace back to one sample, sequenced in a study of Graves' ophthalmopathy and Graves' hyperthyroidism. Researchers took RNA transcripts and amplified TCR beta CDR3 regions from them. RT-PCR in the first round used HTBI primers; a second-round multiplex PCR followed. Using its own MiXCR run on the multiplex PCR reads, TCRdb lists one record per CDR3 protein. The repertoire has around 1,000,000 distinct CDR3 sequences, 36% of them found once; the top ten carry roughly 10%. The sequencing input was peripheral blood or thyroid tissue (not recorded which). The receptors shown here come from an adult man with Graves' hyperthyroidism.

This clonotype was counted many times. This chain joins TRBV7-6 and TRBJ2-7; 8 bases are shared with TRBD1. CDR3 length: 16 amino acids. V lost 5 bases and J lost 3; bases outside the gene matches: 12. Germline V lookup: CDR1 SGHVS, CDR2 FNYEAQ. CDR3 coding DNA: TGTGCCAGCAGCCAATACATCAGGGGGCCCCACTACGAGCAGTACTTC. This sequence encodes CASSQYIRGPHYEQYF.

V is TRBV2 and J is TRBJ2-5, with 9 bases fitting TRBD1. The junction had 10 bases not matched to a gene; V was cut back by 7 bases and J by 13 bases. This CDR3 has 12 amino acids. Germline lookup yields CDR1 SNHLY and CDR2 FYNNEI. The CDR3 DNA is TGTGCCAGCACCATGGACAGGGGCCCGCCGTACTTC. It specifies CASTMDRGPPYF. The whole variable domain, remainder taken from reference TRBV2 and TRBJ2-5, is EPEVTQTPSHQVTQMGQEVILRCVPISNHLYFYWYRQILGQKVEFLVSFYNNEISEKSEIFDDQFSVERPDGSNFTLKIRSTKLEDSAMYFCASTMDRGPPYFGPGTRLLVL.